This TCR beta chain stems from a study of shared clonotypes between healthy human individuals (dated by TCRdb to the early 2020s). A note on the overall study: A few men and a couple of women, aged 18 to 49 years, made up the cohort. Each donor's leukapheresis produced roughly between roughly 0.85 and 10 billion PBMCs. For each donor, CD4 naive and CD4 memory were each given three plates, CD8 naive was given two plates, and CD8 memory was given one plate. Different laboratories and diverse techniques were used to prepare libraries and sequence TCR repertoires, to increase sequencing depth and limit assay-specific biases. To estimate repertoire size and how much clonotypes are shared between individuals, the study performed deep sequencing of blood TCR repertoires from five healthy adults. Beyond this particular receptor, the publication reports: Sampling was restricted to blood, and TCR repertoires in tissue are likely to differ from TCR repertoires in blood. Naive subsets generally had larger estimated clonotype richness than memory subsets. Even with the large sequencing depth, rarefaction of the sorted-subset datasets indicated that sequencing was incomplete. Across a few donors, about 4.5% of naive CD4, roughly 3.4% of naive CD8, 2% to 2.5% of memory CD4, and approximately 0.42% of memory CD8 clonotypes were shared. Higher generation probabilities were observed for clonotypes shared by all four sorted-subset donors than for non-shared clonotypes. The genetic and exposure-history diversity represented was limited by the small number of donors. Based on pairwise subsampling, the degree of clonotype sharing among donors was expected to be affected by sequencing depth.

Relative to germline, V is 0 bases shorter and J is 4 bases shorter, with 12 bases between their ends. The CDR3 covers 16 residues, taking in both the cysteine and the phenylalanine. Only CDR3 DNA is held: 48 bases, read in frame from base 1. Looking up the germline V gene yields CDR1 KGHSH and CDR2 LQKENI. Using the deep immunoSEQ assay, multiplex PCR amplified TCR CDR3 regions from genomic DNA. For each cell subset, the extracted genomic DNA was distributed evenly across all wells of several immunoSEQ 96-well plates, and each plate served as one replicate. For sorted subsets, around 200 ng genomic DNA, equal to approximately 30,000 T cell genomes, was loaded into each replicate PCR. Purified libraries were measured with a Qubit 3.0 fluorometer, size-checked on a Bioanalyzer 2100, and measured again with the KAPA Library Quantification kit. Each immunoSEQ 96-well plate was sequenced on its own single-read 150-cycle Illumina NextSeq 550 flow cell. The paper's data handling went like this. Because only junctional sequences without quality scores were contained in the immunoSEQ output, filtering matching that applied to full-length reads could not be performed. To assign V/J genes and CDR3, sequences were annotated against IMGT germline references using PyIR, a Python wrapper for IgBLAST v1.9. Reads were filtered out if the reads had weak V/J assignments (E-value above 1e-6), no CDR3, stop codons, out-of-frame junctions, or ambiguous translated residues. V3J clonotypes were defined by identical inferred V gene, J gene, and CDR3 amino acid sequence. Percentage overlap between repertoires was computed as shared unique clonotypes divided by the size of the smaller repertoire. Three approaches were used to assess repertoire richness: RTK rarefaction, the Chao1 estimator, and Recon v2.1 estimates of unobserved clonotypes. OLGA was used to compute generation probabilities for all TCRbeta clonotypes that the gDNA method yielded from a few donors. TCRdb took over this immuneACCESS table, retaining in-frame rearrangements with V and J assigned. Such tables are incomplete; in checked studies, under half of the missing clones stem from an unresolved V gene, and the remainder is unexplained. That table furnishes V, J and clone size, whereas the DNA furnished D and trimming. The table for this sample lists roughly 2.1 million clones; about 92% of them were counted only once. The ten top clones hold about 1.8% of the sample.

In regard to this clone: The antigen it binds to is not known. The sample holds no much larger clone one base away, and base qualities are not on file.

CD8 naive samples were obtained by positive selection for CCR7 among CD45RO-negative cells, yielding a CD45RA+CCR7+ population from which TemRA cells were excluded. Healthy HIV-negative adults with no recently reported acute infections or vaccinations were included as donors. Only Caucasian adults living in Nashville, Tennessee, USA were represented among the donors. Blood was collected by leukapheresis, and PBMCs were isolated by Ficoll-Histopaque density gradient centrifugation and then cryopreserved in liquid nitrogen vapor phase. Analytical flow cytometry was used to check the purity and quantity of every magnetically sorted T cell population. Genomic DNA was isolated from each sorted fraction and quantified by UV absorbance on a Nanodrop 2000c.

Sample: naive CD8+ T cells from PBMCs. Interpreted using the paper, the cell subset or site label stands for: CD45RA+CCR7+. The sequence derives from a man younger than 35 in good health. Some clones in this sample may be carry-over from other donors' samples. Rearrangement joined TRBV18 to TRBJ2-2; the best D guess is TRBD1, with 6 bases matching. The CDR3 region reads CASSPPGAPGTGELFF. The DNA is TGTGCCAGCTCACCACCGGGGGCGCCCGGCACCGGGGAGCTGTTTTTT.